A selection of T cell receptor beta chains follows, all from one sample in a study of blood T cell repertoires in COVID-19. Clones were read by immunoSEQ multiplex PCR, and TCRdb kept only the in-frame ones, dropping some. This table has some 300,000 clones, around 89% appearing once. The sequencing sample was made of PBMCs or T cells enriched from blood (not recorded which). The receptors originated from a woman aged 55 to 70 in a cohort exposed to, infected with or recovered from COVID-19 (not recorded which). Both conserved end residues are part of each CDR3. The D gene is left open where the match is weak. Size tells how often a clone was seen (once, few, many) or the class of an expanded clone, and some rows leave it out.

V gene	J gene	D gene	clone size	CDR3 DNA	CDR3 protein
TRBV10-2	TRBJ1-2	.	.	TGCGCCAGCAGTGAGTCGGGCAGAAACTATGGCTACACCTTC	CASSESGRNYGYTF
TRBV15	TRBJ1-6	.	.	TGTGCCACCAGCAGAGATCAGGGCTCCTATAATTCACCCCTCCACTTT	CATSRDQGSYNSPLHF
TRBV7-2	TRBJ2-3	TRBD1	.	TGTGCCAGCAGCGCAAGGACAGGCAGCACAGATACGCAGTATTTT	CASSARTGSTDTQYF
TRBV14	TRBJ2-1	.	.	TGTGCCAGCAGCCAAGTCTCGGTTGAGCAGTTCTTC	CASSQVSVEQFF
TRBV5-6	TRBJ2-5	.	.	TGTGCCAGCAGCGACGACATATGGGAGACCCAGTACTTC	CASSDDIWETQYF
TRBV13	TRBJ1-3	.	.	TGTGCCAGCAGCTTACGTCGTGGAAACACCATATATTTT	CASSLRRGNTIYF
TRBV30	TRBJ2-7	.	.	TGTGCCTGGAGTCTTCTCGTAGGGGCCTACGAGCAGTACTTC	CAWSLLVGAYEQYF
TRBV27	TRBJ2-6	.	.	TGTGCCAGCAGGAGGACCGGGGTACCTTCTCTCTCTGGGGCCAACGTCCTGACTTTC	CASRRTGVPSLSGANVLTF
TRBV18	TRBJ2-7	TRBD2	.	TGTGCCAGCTCACCTCGACTAGCGGGAGGTGACGAGCAGTACTTC	CASSPRLAGGDEQYF
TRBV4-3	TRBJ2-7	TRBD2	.	TGCGCCAGCAGCCAAGGGCTAGCGGAGGCCTACGAGCAGTACTTC	CASSQGLAEAYEQYF
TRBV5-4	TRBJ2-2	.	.	TGTGCCAGCAGCTTGCCTAGTGACACCGGGGAGCTGTTTTTT	CASSLPSDTGELFF
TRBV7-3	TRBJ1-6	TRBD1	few	TGTGCCAGCAGCAGGGGCCCGGGACAGGGGTCACCCCTCCACTTT	CASSRGPGQGSPLHF
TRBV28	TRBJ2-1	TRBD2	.	TGTGCCAGGGAGTATCCCCACCGGGACAAAAGCGGGAGAGTCTACAATGAGCAGTTCTTC	CAREYPHRDKSGRVYNEQFF
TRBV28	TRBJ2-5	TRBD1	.	TGTGCCAGCAGCCGCCCCCCCGGACAGGGATTAGGGACCCAGTACTTC	CASSRPPGQGLGTQYF
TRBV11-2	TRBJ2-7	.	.	TGTGCCAGCAGCTTAGATGTCAGTTACGAGCAGTACTTC	CASSLDVSYEQYF
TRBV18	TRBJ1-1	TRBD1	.	TGTGCCAGCTCACCACCGGGGACAGTGAACACTGAAGCTTTCTTT	CASSPPGTVNTEAFF
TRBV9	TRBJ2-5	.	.	TGTGCCAGCAGCGTAGATACGGGAGAAGAGACCCAGTACTTC	CASSVDTGEETQYF
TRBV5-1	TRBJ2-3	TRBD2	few	TGCGCCAGCAGCTTGGAGCGGGAGGACCAGTATTTT	CASSLEREDQYF
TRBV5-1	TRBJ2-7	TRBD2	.	TGCGCCAGCAGCAACTTAGCGGGAGGACGCTACGAGCAGTACTTC	CASSNLAGGRYEQYF
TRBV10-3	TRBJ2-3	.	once	TGTGCCATCAGTGAGTCGACGGGGGGCCGAAGTACAGATACGCAGTATTTT	CAISESTGGRSTDTQYF
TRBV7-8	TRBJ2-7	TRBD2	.	TGTGCCAGCAGTGTCGCCCTAGCGGACTACGAGCAGTACTTC	CASSVALADYEQYF
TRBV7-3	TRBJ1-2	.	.	TGTGCCAGCAGCTTAGGGCCGGGACAACTCTATGGCTACACCTTC	CASSLGPGQLYGYTF
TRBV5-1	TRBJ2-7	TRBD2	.	TGCGCCAGCAGCTTACCGGGACTAGCGGGAACCTACGAGCAGTACTTC	CASSLPGLAGTYEQYF
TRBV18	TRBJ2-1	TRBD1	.	TGTGCCAGCTCACAAACCCCAACAGGGGTGACCTACAATGAGCAGTTCTTC	CASSQTPTGVTYNEQFF
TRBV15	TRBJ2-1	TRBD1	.	TGTGCCACCAGCGGAGAAACACAGGGGATGTTATACAATGAGCAGTTCTTC	CATSGETQGMLYNEQFF
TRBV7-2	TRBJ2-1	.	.	TGTGCCAGCAGCTTAAAGCAGGGGCCCTTCAATGAGCAGTTCTTC	CASSLKQGPFNEQFF
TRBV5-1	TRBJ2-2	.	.	TGCGCCAGCAGCTTCGGGGGCGGGGAGCTGTTTTTT	CASSFGGGELFF